This T cell receptor (beta chain) was obtained from a study of T cell repertoires in cytomegalovirus infection. MiXCR, applied by TCRdb to the reads, yields one record per CDR3 protein. The sample records 200,000 to 250,000 distinct CDR3 sequences, 38% being singletons. Details on this clonotype: Its antigen is unknown.

V was trimmed by 3 bases and J by 3 bases, leaving 15 bases between them. The CDR3 is 15 amino acids. The germline CDR1 and CDR2 sequences are LNHDA and SQIVND (reference sequence). The sample was CD8+ T cells from cultured PBMCs, taken from culture after CMV antigen stimulation. The sequence came from a human donor in good health (CMV status not recorded). Some clones in this sample may be carry-over from other donors' samples. The chain uses TRBV19 and TRBJ2-7; possible D gene TRBD1, 6 bases. The DNA for the CDR3 is TGTGCCAGTAGTATTGGGACACACACATACTACGAGCAGTACTTC. Translation gives CASSIGTHTYYEQYF.